Following are 16 T cell receptor beta chains from one sample sequenced in a study of blood T cell repertoires in COVID-19. TCRdb's table, derived via immunoSEQ multiplex PCR, lists solely in-frame clones and lacks some. The table includes 200,000 to 250,000 clones, roughly 84% detected once. The material sequenced was peripheral blood. All receptors derive from a woman aged 55-75 years who had recovered from COVID-19.

This clone occurred once. The rearrangement uses TRBV9 and TRBJ2-3, with TRBD2 matching 11 bases. Trimming cost V 0 bases and J 5 bases; bases outside gene matches: 8. The CDR3 is 17 residues long. Germline-derived CDR1 and CDR2 are SGDLS and YYNGEE. CDR3 loop: CASSVGSGGAILDTQYF. CDR3 DNA sequence: TGTGCCAGCAGCGTAGGTAGCGGGGGGGCCATTTTAGATACGCAGTATTTT.

V usage is TRBV7-9 and J usage is TRBJ2-7; 10 nucleotides match TRBD1. V was clipped by 5 bases and J by 2 bases; unmatched bases: 6. Germline loops: CDR1 SEHNR, CDR2 FQNEAQ (reference sequence). The CDR3 contains 15 residues. DNA of the CDR3: TGTGCCAGCAGCCAAGGACAGGGGGTCACCTACGAGCAGTACTTC. Its translation: CASSQGQGVTYEQYF.

This chain links TRBV6-5 with TRBJ2-3, with TRBD2 as a possible D gene (5 bases). With 3 bases removed from V and 6 bases from J, the gap between germline ends came to 10 bases. Germline CDR1 MNHEY, CDR2 SVGAGI. The CDR3 spans 13 residues. CDR3 sequence (DNA): TGTGCCAGCAGTTATTTCAAGCGGGATACGCAGTATTTT. Protein: CASSYFKRDTQYF.

This clone was observed once. The CDR3 DNA reads TGTGCCAGCAGCTCCCGGTACGGCGGGGGGGCCTCAGAGACCCAGTACTTC. As protein: CASSSRYGGGASETQYF. The chain uses TRBV7-6 and TRBJ2-5; TRBD2 matches at 9 bases. J gave up 4 bases and V 4 bases, and 13 bases lay outside the gene matches. The CDR3 has 17 residues. Per germline, CDR1 SGHVS and CDR2 FNYEAQ.

The chain joins TRBV5-5 to TRBJ1-3; the match to TRBD1 covers 10 bases. Germline CDR1 reads SGHKS; CDR2 reads YYEKEE (reference sequence). After removal of 5 bases from V and 8 bases from J, the junction contained 10 bases not matched to a gene. The CDR3 extends over 15 amino acids. The DNA for the CDR3 is TGTGCCAGCAGACGGGACAGGGGAATGGTAGACACCATATATTTT. It codes for CASRRDRGMVDTIYF.

The chain recombines TRBV2 with TRBJ1-5; TRBD1 agrees at 8 bases. There are 13 residues in the CDR3. Germline trimming cut 4 bases from V and 6 bases from J; bases unmatched to any gene: 2. Germline CDR1 and CDR2: SNHLY and FYNNEI. CDR3 bases: TGTGCCAGCAGTGGGACAGGGATTCAGCCCCAGCATTTT. Amino acid sequence: CASSGTGIQPQHF. Together with reference TRBV2 and TRBJ1-5, the CDR3 gives the full variable domain: EPEVTQTPSHQVTQMGQEVILRCVPISNHLYFYWYRQILGQKVEFLVSFYNNEISEKSEIFDDQFSVERPDGSNFTLKIRSTKLEDSAMYFCASSGTGIQPQHFGDGTRLSIL.

In its sample, this clone was seen once. This sequence joins TRBV5-1 and TRBJ1-1, with D uncertain. CDR3 length: 13 residues. The V gene lost 4 bases and the J gene lost 4 bases, with 11 bases spanning the gap. Germline CDR1 and CDR2: SGHRS and YFSETQ. CDR3 sequence: CASSRAGSTEAFF. CDR3 DNA: TGCGCCAGCAGCCGCGCGGGTAGCACTGAAGCTTTCTTT.

The rearrangement uses TRBV15 and TRBJ2-2, with D unclear. The V gene lost 3 bases and the J gene lost 7 bases, with 15 bases spanning the gap. This CDR3 spans 15 amino acids. Germline V gives CDR1 LNHNV, CDR2 YYDKDF (reference sequence). CDR3 loop: CATSSGRWANGELFF. The DNA for the CDR3 is TGTGCCACCAGCAGCGGCAGGTGGGCGAACGGGGAGCTGTTTTTT.

V usage is TRBV5-4 and J usage is TRBJ2-7; D is uncertain. The CDR3 has 14 amino acids. The V end lost 1 base, the J end lost 3 bases, and 11 bases lay between the germline ends. Looked up from germline, CDR1 is SGHNT and CDR2 is YYREEE (reference sequence). CDR3 DNA: TGTGCCAGCAGCTTGCACGGCCGGAGCTACGAGCAGTACTTC. Protein: CASSLHGRSYEQYF.

The rearrangement uses TRBV6-6 and TRBJ2-7; 9 bases fit TRBD1. J was trimmed by 4 bases and V by 7 bases; bases with no gene match: 8. Per germline, CDR1 MNHNY and CDR2 SVGAGI (reference sequence). This CDR3 is built from 14 residues. The CDR3 loop is CASIEQGAGYEQYF. CDR3 nucleotides: TGTGCCAGCATCGAACAGGGGGCTGGGTACGAGCAGTACTTC.

J is TRBJ2-6 and V is TRBV5-1, with D possibly matching TRBD1 (6 bases). The V gene's germline CDR1 is SGHRS and CDR2 YFSETQ. Trimming left V 6 bases short and J 0 bases short, with 19 bases between. This CDR3 is 18 amino acids long. CDR3 sequence (DNA): TGCGCCAGCACTCGAGGACGGACAGAGAGCTCTGGGGCCAACGTCCTGACTTTC. It is translated as CASTRGRTESSGANVLTF.

This chain connects TRBV3-1 (or the pseudogene TRBV3-2) to TRBJ2-5, with TRBD2 identical over 7 bases. The ends lost 3 bases at V and 3 bases at J; junction bases unmatched: 16. The CDR3 runs to 18 residues. Germline values: CDR1 LGHDT, CDR2 YNNKEL (reference sequence). The CDR3 region is CASSQERERGRHEETQYF. The CDR3 DNA reads TGTGCCAGCAGCCAGGAGAGGGAGCGGGGCCGCCACGAAGAGACCCAGTACTTC.

This chain joins TRBV5-1 and TRBJ2-2; tentatively, D is TRBD1 (6 bases). Germline V gene data show CDR1 as SGHRS and CDR2 as YFSETQ. The CDR3 is 14 residues long. The ends were cut back, 2 bases at V and 5 bases at J, with 10 bases in the middle. The CDR3 DNA follows: TGCGCCAGCAGCTTACAGGGTGGGACCGGGGAGCTGTTTTTT. It codes for CASSLQGGTGELFF.

The rearrangement uses TRBV4-3 and TRBJ2-3; 13 nucleotides agree with TRBD2. The V segment lost 1 base and the J segment 6 bases; nucleotides outside the gene matches: 4. The CDR3 has 16 amino acids. The germline V gene has CDR1 LGHNA and CDR2 YSLEER. CDR3 DNA: TGCGCCAGCAGCCAAGGGGGACTAGCGGGGCGGGATACGCAGTATTTT. The encoded protein is CASSQGGLAGRDTQYF.

This clone is judged medium-sized. V gene TRBV7-8 combines with J gene TRBJ1-5; possible D gene TRBD1, 5 bases. The germline CDR1 and CDR2 sequences are SGHVS and FQNEAQ. Trimming removed 7 bases from V and 7 bases from J, with 17 bases in between. The CDR3 is made up of 14 amino acids. Written as DNA, the CDR3 is TGTGCCAGCACCTCGGGCAGGGCTCGACAGCCCCAGCATTTT. Translation: CASTSGRARQPQHF.

This chain links TRBV7-2 with TRBJ1-2; no clear D gene. The CDR3 consists of 16 residues. Germline V lookup: CDR1 SGHTA, CDR2 FQGNSA. Trimming cost V 2 bases and J 4 bases, with 17 bases left between them. CDR3 nucleotide sequence: TGTGCCAGCAGCTTAACTTATAGGACGGGAAGCTATGGCTACACCTTC. Its protein is CASSLTYRTGSYGYTF.